This note documents a single T cell receptor (beta chain) sequence. This clone was recorded at least ten times. It lacks a known antigen. Base qualities are not at hand, and no much larger clone is one base apart. No treatment had been received by any patient before thyroid surgery. Using T-cell receptor beta sequencing, the researchers looked back retrospectively at clinical samples from patients, gathered between the early 2010s and the late 2010s. Receptor libraries were prepared by PCR. The sequencer was an Illumina HiSeq 4000. High-throughput sequencing was used to profile the TCR beta-chain CDR3 region of each patient. In the original analysis: The researchers built a classifier to tell apart papillary thyroid cancer patients with distant metastasis, based on CDR3 differences among clinicopathological groups. Repertoire diversity was assessed with the Shannon index, and tumor-blood repertoire similarity with the Morisita-Horn index. Clones were called with MiXCR by TCRdb after fastp trimmed the public reads at Q25, and only in-frame beta chains were retained. TCRdb, rather than the study authors, made the V and J calls. Counted in this sample were around 26,000 clones; roughly 20% of them appeared once. The ten largest clones represent around 4.4% of the sample.

This specimen comes from a study of metastatic and nonmetastatic thyroid tumors (TCRdb year 2020). About the investigation overall: The researchers compared repertoires between peripheral blood samples and tumor or nodule tissue samples from patients with malignant or benign thyroid disease.

There are 13 amino acids in the CDR3, from cysteine to phenylalanine inclusive. CDR3 DNA only is kept here, 39 bases in frame from base 1. V and J are truncated by 4 bases and 4 bases respectively, leaving an intervening sequence of 10 bases. CDR1 is given as SGHDT and CDR2 as YYEEEE, both from the germline V gene. General conclusions and limits of the study: TCR beta diversity was reported as significantly higher in malignant tumors than in benign nodules, in both blood and tumor samples.

The chain joins TRBV5-6 to TRBJ2-3; the D gene is perhaps TRBD1, on 6 matching bases. The sequencing input was adjacent normal tissue. This clonotype originated in a female donor with papillary thyroid cancer or a benign thyroid nodule (not recorded which). Some clones in this sample may be carry-over from other donors' samples. The bases read TGTGCCAGCAGCCAGGGGCGCCCAGATACGCAGTATTTT. Translated, it gives CASSQGRPDTQYF.